This section outlines one T cell receptor beta chain sequence together with its context. The sample originates from a study of Ad26.COV2.S vaccination and SARS-CoV-2 variants. Whole-study context: By the intramuscular route, Ad26.COV2.S was given once, or twice 56 days apart.

Clones were read by immunoSEQ multiplex PCR, and TCRdb kept only the in-frame ones, dropping some. The sample has around 500,000 clones, roughly 87% seen once. The CDR3 runs 17 residues. V was clipped by 4 bases and J by 0 bases, with 18 bases between them. Germline CDR1 reads SGHAT; CDR2 reads FQNNGV. Treatment indicated: some 19 received Ad26.COV2.S at low or high dose, single or two shots; several received placebo; per-sample allocation not given. Collection of the samples took place on day 63 after the first injection of vaccine or placebo. It was an adult aged 18-55 years in Boston who was the donor.

The gene calls are TRBV11-2 and TRBJ1-1, with D hard to call. The source was peripheral blood, collected in a trial of Ad26.COV2.S vaccine versus placebo. This receptor was taken from a person aged 18-65 years who received the Ad26.COV2.S COVID-19 vaccine or a placebo. CDR3 amino acids: CASSSHWARLLNTEAFF. The CDR3 region has the DNA TGTGCCAGCAGCTCCCATTGGGCCCGGCTGTTGAACACTGAAGCTTTCTTT.